These 18 T cell receptor beta chains were sequenced from one sample in a study of T cell responses to AZD1222 COVID-19 vaccine. The protocol was immunoSEQ multiplex PCR, while the TCRdb copy is restricted to in-frame clones and leaves out a portion. The sample has fewer than 200,000 clones; roughly 89% are singletons. The material was peripheral blood, obtained on day 0 of AZD1222 vaccination. Receptor source: an adult in good health.

In the case of this clone: This likely comes from a read error, as the CDR3 has no conserved phenylalanine or tryptophan at its end. The limits of the CDR3 on the DNA are not certain, so only TCRdb's listed CDR3 is given. V and J are TRBV6-5 and TRBJ1-2; TRBD1 reflects the table's D call only, with no check against the DNA. The CDR3 totals 11 residues, both ends included. CDR1 is MNHEY and CDR2 is SVGAGI in the germline V gene. CDR3 region: CAILMGHQIEV.

The chain carries TRBV5-1 and TRBJ1-1; D is uncertain. CDR1 is SGHRS, CDR2 YFSETQ, per germline. Trimming pared 3 bases from V and 1 base from J, leaving 13 bases between. This CDR3 has 15 amino acids. CDR3: CASSSTPGGNTEAFF. The CDR3, as DNA: TGCGCCAGCAGCTCCACCCCGGGTGGGAACACTGAAGCTTTCTTT.

This clone was seen a few times. The gene calls are TRBV18 and TRBJ2-5, with D hard to call. The germline gives CDR1 KGHSH, CDR2 LQKENI. The CDR3 consists of 13 residues. V dropped 3 bases and J dropped 1 base, with 6 bases sitting between them. CDR3 region: CASSPPFQETQYF. The DNA of the CDR3 is TGTGCCAGCTCACCCCCCTTCCAAGAGACCCAGTACTTC.

The genes are TRBV30 and TRBJ1-5; 7 nucleotides line up with TRBD1. The CDR3 has 13 residues. Germline values: CDR1 GTSNPN, CDR2 SVGIG (reference sequence). Trimming at V came to 5 bases and at J to 5 bases, leaving 6 bases not matched to a gene. The CDR3 sequence is CAWLPGQYQPQHF. CDR3 sequence (DNA): TGTGCCTGGCTTCCGGGACAGTATCAGCCCCAGCATTTT.

The chain couples TRBV6-1 to TRBJ1-2, with unresolved D. Germline CDR1 reads MNHNS; CDR2 reads SASEGT. There are 14 residues in the CDR3. V gave up 3 bases and J gave up 3 bases, with 11 bases separating them. CDR3: CASSDRDWDYGYTF. The CDR3 coding sequence is TGTGCCAGCAGTGATAGGGATTGGGACTATGGCTACACCTTC.

The chain employs TRBV5-6 and TRBJ1-4; 8 positions match TRBD1. J gave up 3 bases and V 4 bases, and 5 bases lay outside the gene matches. CDR3 length: 15 amino acids. The V gene's germline CDR1 is SGHDT and CDR2 YYEEEE. The CDR3 is CASSTRGLANEKLFF. The CDR3 DNA follows: TGTGCCAGCAGCACCAGGGGGCTGGCTAATGAAAAACTGTTTTTT.

This chain joins TRBV19 and TRBJ2-7; 12 nucleotides line up with TRBD2. V was clipped by 5 bases and J by 2 bases; unmatched bases: 1. CDR1 is LNHDA and CDR2 is SQIVND in the germline V gene (reference sequence). The length of the CDR3 is 14 residues. CDR3 protein: CASSGLAGTYEQYF. As DNA, the CDR3 is TGTGCCAGTAGTGGACTAGCGGGGACCTACGAGCAGTACTTC.

The rearrangement uses TRBV2 and TRBJ2-1, with D perhaps TRBD2 (6 bases). CDR1 is SNHLY, CDR2 FYNNEI, per germline. V lost 4 bases and J lost 7, with 8 bases in between. The CDR3 contains 12 residues. CDR3 DNA: TGTGCCAGCAGTGCTGGGGGGAATGAGCAGTTCTTC. Its protein is CASSAGGNEQFF.

This clone was observed a single time. The chain uses TRBV30 and TRBJ2-5; the match to TRBD2 covers 15 bases. V gave up 7 bases and J gave up 6 bases; unmatched junction bases: 9. The germline CDR1 and CDR2 sequences are GTSNPN and SVGIG (reference sequence). The CDR3 contains 15 residues. CDR3 amino acids: CASGLAGGNEKTQYF. CDR3 nucleotides: TGTGCCTCGGGACTAGCGGGGGGTAACGAAAAGACCCAGTACTTC.

The chain recombines TRBV7-9 with TRBJ1-2, with 11 bases aligning to TRBD1. This CDR3 has 13 residues. Germline values: CDR1 SEHNR, CDR2 FQNEAQ (reference sequence). V was pared by 5 bases and J by 4 bases, with 0 bases of the junction left unmatched. The CDR3 loop is CASSGQGAYGYTF. The CDR3 bases are TGTGCCAGCAGCGGACAGGGGGCCTATGGCTACACCTTC.

The CDR3 sequence is CASSLDAAGELFF. In DNA form, the CDR3 reads TGTGCCAGCAGCTTAGATGCGGCCGGGGAGCTGTTTTTT. This sequence joins TRBV11-2 and TRBJ2-2; D not resolved. The CDR3 is made up of 13 amino acids. Germline V gives CDR1 SGHAT, CDR2 FQNNGV. V lost 0 bases to trimming and J lost 6 bases, with 5 bases between them.

The V call is TRBV5-4, the J call TRBJ2-3; the D gene is possibly TRBD1 (5 bases). CDR1 is SGHNT and CDR2 is YYREEE in the germline V gene (reference sequence). Deletions cut 2 bases from V and 3 bases from J, with 7 bases between. This CDR3 spans 13 amino acids. The CDR3 is CASSFRVTDTQYF. For the CDR3, the DNA is TGTGCCAGCAGCTTCAGGGTAACAGATACGCAGTATTTT.

J is TRBJ2-3 and V is TRBV2; 8 positions match TRBD1. This CDR3 is 12 amino acids long. With V trimmed by 10 bases and J by 4 bases, 4 bases remained unmatched. Per germline, CDR1 SNHLY and CDR2 FYNNEI. The CDR3: CATRDRSDTQYF. Here the CDR3 DNA reads TGTGCCACCCGGGACAGGTCAGATACGCAGTATTTT. Using reference TRBV2 and TRBJ2-3 for the parts outside the CDR3, the full variable domain is EPEVTQTPSHQVTQMGQEVILRCVPISNHLYFYWYRQILGQKVEFLVSFYNNEISEKSEIFDDQFSVERPDGSNFTLKIRSTKLEDSAMYFCATRDRSDTQYFGPGTRLTVL.

The chain has TRBV5-4 and TRBJ2-2; TRBD1 might be the D (5 bases). In germline, CDR1 is SGHNT, CDR2 YYREEE (reference sequence). Trimming took off 1 base at V and 9 bases at J, with 10 bases between the two ends. This CDR3 comprises 13 residues. The chain's CDR3 is CASSLSQGRELFF. For the CDR3, the DNA is TGTGCCAGCAGCTTGAGCCAGGGTAGGGAGCTGTTTTTT.

This sequence joins TRBV4-2 and TRBJ1-2; tentatively, D is TRBD1 (6 bases). Germline CDR1 LGHNA, CDR2 YNFKEQ. The CDR3 sequence is 16 residues long. V was shortened by 1 base and J by 6 bases, with 18 bases between the two germline ends. CDR3 residues: CASSQVGDRLIHGYTF. CDR3 coding DNA: TGTGCCAGCAGCCAAGTGGGTGACAGGCTTATCCATGGCTACACCTTC.

V gene TRBV30 combines with J gene TRBJ2-7; TRBD1 agrees at 9 bases. The germline gives CDR1 GTSNPN, CDR2 SVGIG (reference sequence). V lost 0 bases and J lost 3; bases outside the gene matches: 6. This CDR3 comprises 15 residues. This chain's CDR3 is CAWSVGTGIIYEQYF. CDR3 DNA: TGTGCCTGGAGTGTTGGGACAGGGATTATCTACGAGCAGTACTTC.

The gene calls are TRBV3-1 (or the pseudogene TRBV3-2) and TRBJ2-7; 13 positions match TRBD2. Germline loops: CDR1 LGHDT, CDR2 YNNKEL (reference sequence). This CDR3 contains 15 residues. V shed 4 bases, J shed 2 bases, and the junction held 2 bases outside the gene matches. CDR3 protein: CASSLGLAGAYEQYF. The CDR3 coding sequence is TGTGCCAGCAGCCTAGGACTAGCGGGAGCCTACGAGCAGTACTTC.

Comments on this clone: The same CDR3 can be traced to other DNA sequences in this sample. The chain's CDR3 is CASSLGVNTEAFF. The CDR3 nucleotides are TGTGCCAGCAGCTTAGGGGTAAACACTGAAGCTTTCTTT. The chain is built from TRBV11-3 and TRBJ1-1; the D is unclear. V lost 1 base and J lost 2, with 5 bases in between. This CDR3 has 13 residues. CDR1 SGHNT and CDR2 YENEEA come from the germline V gene.